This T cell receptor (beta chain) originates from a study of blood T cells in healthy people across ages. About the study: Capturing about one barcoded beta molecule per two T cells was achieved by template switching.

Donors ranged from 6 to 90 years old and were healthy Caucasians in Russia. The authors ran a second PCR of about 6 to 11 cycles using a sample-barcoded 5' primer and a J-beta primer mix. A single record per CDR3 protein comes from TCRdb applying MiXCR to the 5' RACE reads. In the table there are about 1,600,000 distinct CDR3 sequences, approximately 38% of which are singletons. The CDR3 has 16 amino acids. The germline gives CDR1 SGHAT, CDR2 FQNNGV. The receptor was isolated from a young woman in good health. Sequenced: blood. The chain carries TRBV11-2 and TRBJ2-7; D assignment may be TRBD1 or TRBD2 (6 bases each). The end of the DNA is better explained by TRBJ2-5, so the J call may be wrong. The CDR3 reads CASSLDRTGAQETQYF. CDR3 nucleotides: TGTGCCAGCAGCTTAGATAGGACGGGGGCACAAGAGACCCAGTACTTC.